This TCR beta chain was captured in a study of technical replicates of blood from several donors. Method: immunoSEQ multiplex PCR; TCRdb's copy keeps in-frame clones and lacks some. This table holds under 90,000 clones, roughly 96% found once. Germline lookup yields CDR1 SEHNR and CDR2 FQNEAQ (reference sequence). This CDR3 is built from 15 residues. J lost 10 bases, V lost 1 base, and 8 bases had no gene match. The chain couples TRBV7-9 to TRBJ2-1, with 9 bases lining up with TRBD1. The sequenced material came from T cells isolated from PBMCs. The sequence was obtained from a human donor in good health. Here the CDR3 reads CASSLGTGAGDEQFF. Written as DNA, the CDR3 is TGTGCCAGCAGCTTAGGGACAGGGGCTGGTGACGAGCAGTTCTTC.